One and the same sample provided the 14 T cell receptor beta chains below, sequenced in a study of T cell changes during pregnancy in multiple sclerosis. The assay was immunoSEQ multiplex PCR, and TCRdb's table has in-frame clones only and misses some. The sample has tens of thousands of clones, 80% to 90% seen once. The source was CD4+ T cells from peripheral blood mononuclear cells, collected in the first trimester of pregnancy. All receptors come from a female donor in good health, enrolled as a control in a pregnancy study.

CDR3: CASSEFVTTEAFF. CDR3 coding DNA: TGTGCCAGCAGTGAATTTGTCACTACTGAAGCTTTCTTT. The rearrangement uses TRBV25-1 and TRBJ1-1, with D hard to call. Per the germline V gene, CDR1 is MGHDK and CDR2 is SYGVNS. V lost 1 base, J lost 5 bases, and 8 bases lay in between. The length of the CDR3 is 13 residues.

This chain uses TRBV7-8 with TRBJ2-3; possibly TRBD2 for D (5 bases). Germline V gives CDR1 SGHVS, CDR2 FQNEAQ. The V and J ends lost 1 base and 2 bases respectively, with 10 bases between them. CDR3 length: 15 residues. CDR3 loop: CASSLGGLPTDTQYF. The CDR3 region has the DNA TGTGCCAGCAGCTTAGGTGGACTCCCCACAGATACGCAGTATTTT.

This CDR3 reads CASSNYRTGGYNEQFF. CDR3 DNA: TGTGCCAGCAGCAATTACCGGACAGGGGGCTACAATGAGCAGTTCTTC. The rearrangement links TRBV7-2 to TRBJ2-1; TRBD1 matches 10 bases. Germline-derived CDR1 and CDR2 are SGHTA and FQGNSA. The CDR3 spans 16 residues. Trimming cost V 5 bases and J 3 bases; bases outside gene matches: 7.

The rearrangement uses TRBV7-2 and TRBJ2-1; 8 nucleotides match TRBD1. Trimming removed 3 bases from V and 2 bases from J; junction bases left unmatched: 15. The CDR3 sequence is 19 residues long. Germline V gene lookup returns CDR1 SGHTA and CDR2 FQGNSA. This CDR3 reads CASSFAPLTGARPYNEQFF. The CDR3 DNA sequence: TGTGCCAGCAGCTTTGCCCCTTTGACAGGGGCGCGCCCCTACAATGAGCAGTTCTTC.

The chain is built from TRBV19 and TRBJ2-7; a possible D gene is TRBD2 (6 bases). CDR1 and CDR2 (germline): LNHDA, SQIVND (reference sequence). CDR3 length equals 12 residues. V was clipped by 3 bases and J by 5 bases, with 8 bases between them. The CDR3 spells CASSMEGDEQYF. The CDR3 coding sequence is TGTGCCAGTAGTATGGAGGGCGACGAGCAGTACTTC.

V gene TRBV11-3 combines with J gene TRBJ2-1; D might be TRBD2 (6 bases). V gave up 5 bases and J gave up 9 bases, with 14 bases separating them. CDR3 length: 13 residues. Germline CDR1 reads SGHNT; CDR2 reads YENEEA. The CDR3 bases are TGTGCCAGCAGCACCTATGGAGGGACTGAGCAGTTCTTC. Protein product: CASSTYGGTEQFF.

V is TRBV5-4 and J is TRBJ2-5; TRBD2 might be the D (5 bases). V was trimmed by 4 bases and J by 5 bases, leaving 18 bases between them. The germline CDR1 and CDR2 sequences are SGHNT and YYREEE (reference sequence). This CDR3 spans 15 amino acids. The CDR3 loop is CASSPTAERRETQYF. The CDR3 nucleotides read TGTGCCAGCAGCCCAACCGCTGAGAGGAGGGAGACCCAGTACTTC.

This sequence joins TRBV14 and TRBJ2-1; TRBD2 matches at 8 bases. Germline V gives CDR1 SGHDN, CDR2 FVKESK. This CDR3 is 16 amino acids long. V was pared by 1 base and J by 14 bases, with 16 bases of the junction left unmatched. The CDR3 nucleotides are TGTGCCAGCAGCCAAGGGACTTCACGAGCGGGGGTAGTCGAGTTCTTC. Its protein product is CASSQGTSRAGVVEFF. The full variable domain, in which reference TRBV14 and TRBJ2-1 provide the parts outside the CDR3, is EAGVTQFPSHSVIEKGQTVTLRCDPISGHDNLYWYRRVMGKEIKFLLHFVKESKQDESGMPNNRFLAERTGGTYSTLKVQPAELEDSGVYFCASSQGTSRAGVVEFFGPGTRLTVL.

The chain employs TRBV6-5 and TRBJ2-7, with D perhaps TRBD2 (5 bases). Germline V gene lookup returns CDR1 MNHEY and CDR2 SVGAGI. Trimming removed 6 bases at V and 2 bases at J, with 11 bases between. The CDR3 is 13 amino acids. CDR3 region: CASRKTGTYEQYF. CDR3 sequence (DNA): TGTGCCAGCAGGAAAACCGGGACCTACGAGCAGTACTTC.

CDR3 nucleotides: TGTGCCAGCAGCGTCAGCGGCTCCTACAATGAGCAGTTCTTC. As protein: CASSVSGSYNEQFF. The chain has TRBV9 and TRBJ2-1; TRBD2 might be the D (5 bases). This CDR3 is 14 amino acids long. V was cut by 2 bases and J by 0 bases, with 6 bases left in between. Germline-derived CDR1 and CDR2 are SGDLS and YYNGEE.

The chain joins TRBV5-1 to TRBJ2-3, with D possibly being TRBD1 (6 bases). V was shortened by 7 bases and J by 0 bases, with 12 bases between the two germline ends. This CDR3 comprises 14 residues. The germline gives CDR1 SGHRS, CDR2 YFSETQ. The CDR3 region is CASATTGSTDTQYF. CDR3 in DNA: TGCGCCAGCGCAACGACAGGTAGCACAGATACGCAGTATTTT.

The V call is TRBV10-2, the J call TRBJ1-5; D is perhaps TRBD1 (6 bases). Germline CDR1 WSHSY, CDR2 SAAADI. The CDR3 is made up of 16 amino acids. Trimming removed 0 bases from V and 7 bases from J, with 16 bases in between. The CDR3 sequence: CASSESVAGDGQPQHF. For the CDR3, the DNA is TGCGCCAGCAGTGAGTCCGTAGCAGGGGACGGGCAGCCCCAGCATTTT.

The genes are TRBV19 and TRBJ2-2, with 10 positions matching TRBD2. From germline, CDR1 is LNHDA and CDR2 SQIVND (reference sequence). After removal of 6 bases from V and 0 bases from J, the junction contained 4 bases not matched to a gene. The CDR3 totals 16 residues. The CDR3: CASRGGLAANTGELFF. As DNA, the CDR3 is TGTGCCAGTAGGGGAGGACTAGCGGCGAACACCGGGGAGCTGTTTTTT.

This clone appeared once. V is TRBV28 and J is TRBJ1-4, with TRBD1 as a possible D gene (5 bases). Looked up from germline, CDR1 is MDHEN and CDR2 is SYDVKM. The CDR3 contains 14 residues. V was clipped by 3 bases and J by 3 bases, with 8 bases between them. CDR3 bases: TGTGCCAGCAGTTTTCGGACACCTAATGAAAAACTGTTTTTT. Translating it yields CASSFRTPNEKLFF.